This T cell receptor (beta chain) was sequenced for a study of cytomegalovirus exposure and HLA in healthy donors (dated by TCRdb to 2016 to 2017). In terms of the full investigation: An earlier analysis of 587 of the donors reported approximately 280 Gb of sequence data and 117 million unique TCR beta sequences obtained from around 170 million T cells. Because of strong linkage in the cohort, five DR-DQ haplotypes were treated as single units for association and clustering. Among about 370 genotyped donors of the cohort, an average of approximately 240,000 unique TCR beta nucleotide sequences was sequenced per donor, of which about 20% were non-productive. The T cell repertoires of 700 or so subjects were profiled by immunosequencing and related to cytomegalovirus serostatus. In an earlier analysis of a few hundred of the donors, high-throughput TCR beta sequencing was used to judge whether each TCR beta V gene segment behaved as functional or pseudogenic. HLA typing included class I and class II loci at four-digit resolution. The aim of the study was to test whether cataloging public T cell receptors could identify signatures of past pathogen exposure. The number of donors typed differed by locus, with 629-630 for A, B, C, DRB1 and DQB1, around 520 for DQA1, over 600 for DPA1, and around 430 for DPB1. A separate validation cohort of 100 to 150 different subjects was used in addition to the approximately 610-subject first cohort. Among the roughly 370 genotyped donors, approximately 77% belonged to the genetic ancestry cluster associated with self-reported Caucasian donors. A later genetic analysis used genome-wide SNP genotypes for about 65% of the roughly 700 donors, treating that subset as a discovery cohort. Approximately 300 gigabases of sequencing data and tens of millions of unique TCR sequences made up an early release that covered approximately 650 HLA-typed donors. High-throughput TCR immunosequencing, statistical association of individual TCRs with disease status, and machine learning were combined to predict cytomegalovirus infection status. Rather than drawing on any new phenotypic data, the later analysis identified candidate immune exposures from TCR beta sequences and the way those sequences occurred across donors. In a later analysis, previously published TCR beta repertoires from some 640 donors were re-analyzed and high-resolution HLA genotyping was added so that TCR occurrence patterns could be studied. All discovery cohort repertoires had been generated on a single sequencing platform. Donor age, sex, ethnicity and CMV serostatus were compiled alongside the repertoire data. What the work shows at the level of the full study, not this receptor alone: The classifier was reported to diagnose cytomegalovirus status with high specificity and sensitivity in both the original cohort and the validation cohort. An earlier analysis of approximately 500 of the donors showed that most TCR beta V segments appeared in productive rearrangements either about 87% or about 30% of the time, which broadly matched IMGT annotations. The authors suggested that the approach could potentially be extended to other disease states and immunological phenotypes. According to a later analysis, TCR association rates differed among HLA loci, with DRB1 alleles showing the most associated TCRs and HLA-C alleles showing the fewest. When HLA alleles, especially DR and DQ, strongly co-occurred, TCR associations were difficult to assign to individual alleles. A later analysis associated around 16,000 TCR beta sequences with specific HLA alleles at a false discovery rate of 0.05. Sequencing depth was assumed to be roughly uniform across donors in the presence/absence analyses, though that assumption may not hold. In a later genetic analysis, fewer N-insertions in productive TCRs were reported among donors in an Asian-associated ancestry cluster than the roughly 640-donor mean. A further reported finding was that TCR beta sequences accurately predicted the HLA-A and HLA-B alleles for most subjects in the first cohort. According to a later analysis, most CMV-associated TCR beta chains appeared to be HLA-restricted, and the HLA associations seemed to be driven largely by CMV exposure. A later genetic analysis associated a missense DCLRE1C variant with V-gene and J-gene trimming of TCR beta chains, and an independent cohort replicated the association. Correlated functional status among segregating V segments might be attributable to linkage disequilibrium, but an unknown experimental factor could not be ruled out. In a later analysis, HLA-associated TCR beta chains were found to be more clonally expanded and to have lower generation probabilities than equally common non-associated chains. A cluster of highly shared sequence variants was judged likely to represent a technical artifact of the sequencing pipeline. Because some donors lacked HLA typing at each locus, the association tests relied only on the typed subset. Most TCR sequences were seen in very few donors, while some public TCRs were found in many individuals. CMV serostatus was the only immune exposure information available for the cohort. The cohort was sequenced for TCR beta chains only, and without alpha or paired-chain data the features that could be detected were limited. Because counts were too low, roughly 18 rarely observed V segments, including chromosome 9 orphons, were left out of the earlier analysis of about 620 of the donors. Some IMGT-functional V segments, including TRBV6-2 and TRBV6-3, could not be told apart with the 87-base-pair reads, so those segments were excluded. In the study, approximately 160 TCR beta chains were listed as associated with cytomegalovirus. A few of the identified cytomegalovirus-associated TCR beta chains were confirmed in vitro to be specific for cytomegalovirus antigens. Several of the top co-occurrence clusters appeared to be linked to parvovirus B19, influenza, CMV and Epstein-Barr virus, according to a later analysis.

The germline V gene encodes CDR1 LNHDA and CDR2 SQIVND (reference sequence). The CDR3 has 16 amino acids, counting the end cysteine and phenylalanine. The kept DNA is CDR3 alone, 48 bases in frame from the first base. The V and J ends are trimmed by 7 bases and 2 bases, leaving 18 bases between them. Library method: the immunoSEQ multiplex PCR assay. The multiplex PCR relied on a mix of 60 forward primers for TCR Vbeta segments and 13 reverse primers for TCR Jbeta segments. The CDR3 region of rearranged TCR beta genes was amplified from genomic DNA with a multiplex PCR assay. The Illumina HiSeq System was used to sequence the amplified TCR beta libraries as 87-base-pair reads. Per the authors' processing: A later analysis tallied 70 million to 100 million unique TCR beta chains across the 666 repertoires, and some 10 million of those chains were shared by two or more donors. A nearest-neighbor algorithm error-corrected the raw reads and collapsed the reads into unique sequences, merging closely related sequences to remove PCR and sequencing errors. CDR3 sequences were aligned to IMGT reference sequences to assign V, D and J gene segments. For a sequence to be retained, a match of at least six nucleotides to both a V gene segment and a J gene segment was required. A rearrangement counted as productive if the CDR3 had no stop codons and remained in frame with V and J, and every other rearrangement counted as non-productive. CDR3 was defined according to IMGT convention as the region running from the second conserved V-encoded cysteine to the conserved J-encoded phenylalanine. The earlier analysis of 587 of the donors excluded any sequence lacking an unambiguous match to a single V gene segment. In an earlier analysis of several hundred of the donors, V segments were called functional above 56.7% productive rearrangements and were called segregating when the between-donor standard deviation exceeded 5%. A statistical classification framework was built to diagnose cytomegalovirus status from the catalog of TCR beta chain sequences. A later analysis assigned V and J genes by comparing TCR nucleotide sequences with IMGT/GENE-DB human TR gene sequences. In a later analysis, CDR3 sequences and most-parsimonious VDJ recombination scenarios were assigned using the TCRdist pipeline. In a later analysis, each TCR beta chain was defined by its CDR3 amino acid sequence together with its V-gene family, and reads lacking a unique V-gene family were excluded. To address suspected cross-contamination and a sequencing artifact, a later analysis removed 592 highly shared, low-generation-probability nucleotide sequences. In a later analysis, a clonal expansion index for each public chain was calculated from normalized within-repertoire ranks of inferred template counts. In a later analysis, generation probabilities were computed with a VDJ recombination model fitted to out-of-frame rearrangements, and the resulting probabilities were checked against IGoR. In a later analysis, hypergeometric tests were used to score TCR-TCR, TCR-HLA and TCR-CMV co-occurrence, with a repertoire-size bias correction applied to TCR pairs. In a later analysis, false discovery rates were estimated by permuting HLA or CMV assignments 20 times. In a later analysis, co-occurring TCRs were grouped with DBSCAN, and TCRdist sequence similarity was added when clustering was performed within HLA-allele-positive subsets. For co-occurrence clustering, repertoires with fewer than 30,000 or more than 120,000 public chains were excluded, along with a handful of repertoires with anomalous nucleotide sharing. This immuneACCESS table, as held by TCRdb, lists in-frame sequences with V and J called but not all clones. Of the missing ones, under half trace to an unresolved V gene in checked studies; the others have no known cause. The D gene and trimming were derived from the DNA, and the V and J assignments and clone size from that table. Recorded for this sample are around 100,000 clones; roughly 70% of them occurred a single time. Roughly 10% of the sample comes from the top ten.

The cohort consisted of approximately 670 healthy bone marrow donors. All cohort members were sampled while nominally healthy, although unrecorded immune exposures were likely present. The donor tested CMV seropositive, placing the donor among the approximately 290 seropositive members of the cohort. Every donor gave a peripheral blood sample, and the peripheral blood mononuclear cells from that sample were used for TCR beta sequencing. The Qiagen DNeasy Blood Extraction Kit was used to extract genomic DNA from the blood cell samples. Comment on this clone: The specificity of this receptor is unknown. Nothing much larger sits one base from this clone, and base qualities are not available.

This receptor was identified in a man between 40 and 49 years old in good health and CMV-seropositive. Recombination linked TRBV19 to TRBJ1-3, with no D gene named confidently. The sequenced material came from PBMCs. The bases are TGTGCCAGTATAAACGAGGGAATCTTGGCTGGAAACACCATATATTTT. This gives the protein CASINEGILAGNTIYF.